The next 28 T cell receptor beta chains were all read from a single sample in a study. Via MiXCR, TCRdb re-called the 5' RACE reads, giving one row per CDR3 protein. The data show about 42,000 distinct CDR3 sequences, about 32% seen once. Material for sequencing was tumor-infiltrating memory CD4+ T cells sorted from the breast tumor. Subset given: memory CD4+ T cells, CD4+CD45RO+CD25-. The receptors here all came from a female donor with breast cancer.

This clonotype occurred a few times. J is TRBJ2-3 and V is TRBV7-2; D not certain. This CDR3 spans 14 amino acids. CDR1 SGHTA and CDR2 FQGNSA come from the germline V gene. V was clipped by 0 bases and J by 6 bases, with 10 bases between them. CDR3 sequence reads: CASSLAPKMDTQYF. The CDR3, as DNA: TGTGCCAGCAGCTTAGCCCCGAAGATGGATACGCAGTATTTT.

Here the CDR3 reads CASSQEKREGYEQYF. The DNA for the CDR3 is TGCGCCAGCAGCCAAGAGAAGCGGGAGGGCTACGAGCAGTACTTC. The chain employs TRBV4-1 and TRBJ2-7; 10 nucleotides agree with TRBD2. The germline gives CDR1 MGHRA, CDR2 YSYEKL. Trimming cost V 0 bases and J 3 bases; bases outside gene matches: 2. This CDR3 is 15 amino acids long.

This clonotype was counted between two and nine times. This rearrangement joins TRBV7-3 to TRBJ2-5; 7 bases are a match to TRBD1. This CDR3 spans 15 amino acids. With 2 bases clipped from V and 1 base from J, the junction kept 4 bases outside the gene matches. The V gene's germline CDR1 is SGHTA and CDR2 FQGTGA. The DNA of the CDR3 is TGTGCCAGCAGCTTAGGGGACAGTCTCCAAGAGACCCAGTACTTC. It yields the protein CASSLGDSLQETQYF.

The chain is built from TRBV7-8 and TRBJ1-5, with D possibly being TRBD1 (5 bases). In germline, CDR1 is SGHVS, CDR2 FQNEAQ. This CDR3 is built from 15 residues. Trimming shortened V by 7 bases and J by 5 bases, and 18 bases separated the two germline ends. CDR3 sequence: CASTLNRDPHQPQHF. CDR3 coding DNA: TGTGCCAGCACCCTAAACCGGGACCCCCATCAGCCCCAGCATTTT.

The table lists this clonotype with a few counts. This chain connects TRBV27 to TRBJ2-7, with TRBD1 matching over 7 bases. This CDR3 comprises 15 residues. From germline, CDR1 is MNHEY and CDR2 SMNVEV (reference sequence). Trimming took 5 bases from V and 3 from J; bases not matched to a gene: 10. CDR3 in DNA: TGTGCCAGCAGTCCCAACGGGGACAGATACTACGAGCAGTACTTC. It codes for CASSPNGDRYYEQYF.

The CDR3 spells CASSQDRLAEPRQYF. For the CDR3, the DNA is TGCGCCAGCAGCCAAGATCGACTAGCGGAGCCCAGGCAGTATTTT. The chain carries TRBV4-3 and TRBJ2-3; 9 bases align to TRBD2. J lost 11 bases, V lost 0 bases, and 9 bases had no gene match. The CDR3 runs 15 residues. CDR1 is LGHNA and CDR2 is YSLEER in the germline V gene.

This clonotype came up a few times. The genes are TRBV5-1 and TRBJ2-3; D is ambiguous. The CDR3 covers 14 residues. CDR1 is SGHRS, CDR2 YFSETQ, per germline. Trimming pared 2 bases from V and 4 bases from J, leaving 11 bases between. This CDR3 reads CASSLGPASDTQYF. CDR3 in DNA: TGCGCCAGCAGCTTAGGACCCGCCTCAGATACGCAGTATTTT.

Points on this clonotype: This clone may be a read error of a much larger clone one base away. The chain uses TRBV5-4 and TRBJ2-1, with unresolved D. Germline assignment: CDR1 SGHNT and CDR2 YYREEE (reference sequence). The length of the CDR3 is 11 residues. CDR3 sequence: CACSFSDEQFF. The CDR3 DNA reads TGTGCCTGCAGCTTCTCGGATGAGCAGTTCTTC.

This clonotype was counted between two and nine times. The CDR3 coding sequence is TGTGCCAGCAGCCACCGACCGGGGAACAATGAGCAGTTCTTC. It specifies CASSHRPGNNEQFF. V usage is TRBV7-6 and J usage is TRBJ2-1; a possible D gene is TRBD2 (5 bases). V lost 5 bases to trimming and J lost 5 bases, with 13 bases between them. Germline V gene data show CDR1 as SGHVS and CDR2 as FNYEAQ. The CDR3 length is 14 residues.

This clonotype was seen at least ten times. J is TRBJ2-6 and V is TRBV20-1; D remains ambiguous. V was clipped by 8 bases and J by 0 bases, with 8 bases between them. The CDR3 covers 13 residues. From germline, CDR1 is DFQATT and CDR2 SNEGSKA (reference sequence). The CDR3 spells CSSSGSGANVLTF. The CDR3 region has the DNA TGCAGTTCCTCGGGCTCTGGGGCCAACGTCCTGACTTTC.

This clonotype was detected ten times or more. The chain combines TRBV5-1 with TRBJ2-3, with 7 positions matching TRBD2. In germline, CDR1 is SGHRS, CDR2 YFSETQ. Losses at the gene ends were 3 bases for V and 5 bases for J; bases not matched to a gene: 6. This CDR3 is built from 14 residues. The DNA for the CDR3 is TGCGCCAGCAGCTCCAACTTAGCGGGAGATACGCAGTATTTT. Its protein is CASSSNLAGDTQYF.

The chain recombines TRBV29-1 with TRBJ2-5; no clear D gene. V dropped 6 bases and J dropped 1 base, with 9 bases sitting between them. Germline V CDR1 and CDR2: SQVTM, ANQGSEA. The CDR3 covers 12 residues. The CDR3 loop is CSVPRFQETQYF. CDR3 bases: TGCAGCGTGCCCAGATTCCAAGAGACCCAGTACTTC.

This rearrangement joins TRBV20-1 to TRBJ2-1; D unclear. The CDR3 is 14 residues long. The V end lost 1 base, the J end lost 8 bases, and 15 bases lay between the germline ends. Per germline, CDR1 DFQATT and CDR2 SNEGSKA (reference sequence). CDR3 nucleotide sequence: TGCAGTGCTAGAGTAACAAAGGGTCTTTATGAGCAGTTCTTC. It is translated as CSARVTKGLYEQFF.

The rearrangement joins TRBV7-2 to TRBJ2-7, with 10 bases identical to TRBD1. Germline V gives CDR1 SGHTA, CDR2 FQGNSA. J gave up 5 bases and V 3 bases, and 4 bases lay outside the gene matches. The CDR3 loop spans 14 amino acids. The CDR3 is CASSFRQGANEQYF. The CDR3 DNA follows: TGTGCCAGCAGCTTCCGACAGGGGGCTAACGAGCAGTACTTC.

This clonotype was found many times. The rearrangement links TRBV6-6 to TRBJ2-5; 8 nucleotides match TRBD1. Germline V gene data show CDR1 as MNHNY and CDR2 as SVGAGI (reference sequence). The trim removed 5 bases at V and 3 bases at J, leaving 11 bases unmatched. The CDR3 has 16 amino acids. CDR3 in DNA: TGTGCCAGCAGTAACCCCGGACAGGGACTCAAAGAGACCCAGTACTTC. Amino acids: CASSNPGQGLKETQYF.

Of note for this clonotype: Being one base from a much bigger clone, this may be a read error. The rearrangement joins TRBV6-5 to TRBJ1-2; D not resolved. V was clipped by 4 bases and J by 3 bases, with 12 bases between them. The CDR3 sequence is 14 residues long. Per germline, CDR1 MNHEY and CDR2 SVGAGI. CDR3 sequence: CASSSARLYYGYTF. Here the CDR3 DNA reads TGTGCCAGCAGTTCGGCACGGCTCTACTATGGCTACACCTTC.

This clonotype was observed a few times. The genes are TRBV28 and TRBJ2-7, with 7 bases fitting TRBD1. The CDR3 is made up of 14 amino acids. Germline V gene data show CDR1 as MDHEN and CDR2 as SYDVKM. The junction had 12 bases not matched to a gene; V was cut back by 7 bases and J by 6 bases. CDR3 amino acids: CASTLGPGGGEQYF. The CDR3 bases are TGTGCCAGCACTCTGGGACCAGGGGGTGGCGAGCAGTACTTC.

The chain joins TRBV4-2 to TRBJ2-5, with a weak D call TRBD2 (5 bases). This CDR3 is built from 15 residues. The V and J ends lost 2 bases and 1 base respectively, with 11 bases between them. CDR1 and CDR2 (germline): LGHNA, YNFKEQ. The CDR3 loop reads CASSQSLSGQETQYF. The CDR3, as DNA: TGTGCCAGCAGCCAATCCTTGAGCGGCCAAGAGACCCAGTACTTC.

The chain links TRBV7-2 to TRBJ2-5; tentatively, D is TRBD1 (6 bases). The germline V and J ends were trimmed by 2 bases and 4 bases, with 14 bases remaining between them. The CDR3 totals 15 residues. Germline-derived CDR1 and CDR2 are SGHTA and FQGNSA. CDR3 nucleotide sequence: TGTGCCAGCAGCTTAATTAAGGGGGTGGGAGAGACCCAGTACTTC. This gives the protein CASSLIKGVGETQYF. The full variable domain, its missing parts supplied by reference TRBV7-2 and TRBJ2-5, is GAGVSQSPSNKVTEKGKDVELRCDPISGHTALYWYRQSLGQGLEFLIYFQGNSAPDKSGLPSDRFSAERTGGSVSTLTIQRTQQEDSAVYLCASSLIKGVGETQYFGPGTRLLVL.

This clonotype came up a few times. A read error may produce the germline difference seen at one junction end. This chain connects TRBV11-2 to TRBJ1-5; D might be TRBD1 (5 bases). Germline V gene sequence: CDR1 SGHAT, CDR2 FQNNGV. This CDR3 is 15 amino acids long. The CDR3 sequence: CASSFGDPLNQPHHF. The CDR3 nucleotides read TGTGCCAGCAGCTTCGGGGACCCCCTTAATCAGCCCCACCATTTT.

This chain links TRBV28 with TRBJ1-1; D is uncertain. Trimming stripped 6 bases from V and 0 bases from J, with 11 bases between. In germline, CDR1 is MDHEN, CDR2 SYDVKM. This CDR3 has 14 residues. CDR3 in DNA: TGTGCCAGCAGGGGAATCGTTTTGAACACTGAAGCTTTCTTT. This gives the protein CASRGIVLNTEAFF.

Note on this clonotype: This may be a read error, as it is one base from a much larger clone. This chain uses TRBV12-3 or TRBV12-4 with TRBJ2-4; D remains ambiguous. The CDR3 is 12 amino acids. CDR3 amino acids: CARSLPDGIQYF. Written as DNA, the CDR3 is TGTGCCAGAAGTTTACCCGATGGCATTCAGTACTTC.

To note about this clonotype: The missing conserved phenylalanine or tryptophan at the end of this CDR3 makes a read error likely. This sequence joins TRBV15 and TRBJ1-1, with a tentative D call TRBD1 (6 bases). This CDR3 is built from 17 residues. The V end lost 3 bases, the J end lost 5 bases, and 22 bases lay between the germline ends. Germline V gene data show CDR1 as LNHNV and CDR2 as YYDKDF (reference sequence). This CDR3 reads CATSRTSGVLAFTEAFL. The CDR3 bases are TGTGCCACCAGCAGGACCTCAGGGGTTTTGGCATTTACTGAAGCTTTCCTT.

The chain uses TRBV27 and TRBJ1-2, with D perhaps TRBD1 (5 bases). V lost 2 bases and J 4 bases, leaving 8 bases between the germline ends. This CDR3 contains 13 residues. In germline, CDR1 is MNHEY, CDR2 SMNVEV (reference sequence). CDR3 in amino acids: CASSLRGTYGYTF. CDR3 DNA: TGTGCCAGCAGTTTACGGGGGACCTATGGCTACACCTTC.

The chain links TRBV24-1 to TRBJ2-1; no reliable D call. The germline CDR1 and CDR2 sequences are KGHDR and SFDVKD. V was trimmed by 4 bases and J by 7 bases, leaving 13 bases between them. There are 14 residues in the CDR3. The CDR3 sequence is CATSDHTTWNEQFF. CDR3 DNA: TGTGCCACCAGTGACCATACTACGTGGAATGAGCAGTTCTTC.

The chain joins TRBV7-3 to TRBJ1-1; a possible D gene is TRBD1 (5 bases). The CDR3 is 16 amino acids. Trimming cost V 0 bases and J 2 bases, with 13 bases left between them. Germline V lookup: CDR1 SGHTA, CDR2 FQGTGA. As DNA, the CDR3 is TGTGCCAGCAGCTTAACGAGTGGGACGGCTAACACTGAAGCTTTCTTT. This encodes CASSLTSGTANTEAFF.

This clonotype was recorded a few times. The J gene is TRBJ2-5, the V gene TRBV3-1, with 10 bases identical to TRBD2. The trim removed 4 bases at V and 5 bases at J, leaving 10 bases unmatched. The CDR3 covers 16 residues. Germline CDR1 LGHDT, CDR2 YNNKEL (reference sequence). In DNA, the CDR3 is TGTGCCAGCAGCCCACTAGCGGGATTGAGGGAGGAGACCCAGTACTTC. This translates into CASSPLAGLREETQYF.

This clonotype showed up many times. CDR3 DNA: TGCAGCGCCCGCCAGGGTACAGGTACCACAGATACGCAGTATTTT. It translates to CSARQGTGTTDTQYF. V is TRBV29-1 and J is TRBJ2-3; a weak D match, TRBD1 (5 bases). This CDR3 is built from 15 residues. Trimming removed 7 bases at V and 2 bases at J, with 19 bases between. Germline assignment: CDR1 SQVTM and CDR2 ANQGSEA.